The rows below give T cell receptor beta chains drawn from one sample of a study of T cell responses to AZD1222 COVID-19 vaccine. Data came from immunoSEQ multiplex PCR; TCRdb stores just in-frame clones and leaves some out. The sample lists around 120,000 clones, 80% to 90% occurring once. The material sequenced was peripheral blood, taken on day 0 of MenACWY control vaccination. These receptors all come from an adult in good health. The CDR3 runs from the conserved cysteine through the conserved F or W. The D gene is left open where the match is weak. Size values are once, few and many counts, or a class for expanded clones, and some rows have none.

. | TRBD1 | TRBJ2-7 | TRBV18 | TGTGCCAGCTCACCCCGACAGGGTTCCCCCTACGAGCAGTACTTC | CASSPRQGSPYEQYF
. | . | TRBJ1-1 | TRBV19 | TGTGCCAGTAGTATGTGGTATCTTAACACTGAAGCTTTCTTT | CASSMWYLNTEAFF
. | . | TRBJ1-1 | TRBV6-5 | TGTGCCGGGAACAGGGAGGTTAACACTGAAGCTTTCTTT | CAGNREVNTEAFF
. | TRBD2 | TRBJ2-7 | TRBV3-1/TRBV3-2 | TGTGCCAGCAGCCAGCTAGCGGACTACGAGCAGTACTTC | CASSQLADYEQYF
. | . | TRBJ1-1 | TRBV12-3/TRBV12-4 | TGTGCCAGCAGTTTTAAGGGGAGCACTGAAGCTTTCTTT | CASSFKGSTEAFF
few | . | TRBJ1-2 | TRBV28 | TGTGCCAGCAGTGCCCACACAGGGAGTACCCTATATCGCTACACCTTC | CASSAHTGSTLYRYTF
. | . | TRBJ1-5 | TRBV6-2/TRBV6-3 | TGTGCCAGCAGTTACCGCGGACAGAGAAATCAGCCCCAGCATTTT | CASSYRGQRNQPQHF
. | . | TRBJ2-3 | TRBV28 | TGTGCCAGCAGTTTTGGTGTCGGAGATACGCAGTATTTT | CASSFGVGDTQYF
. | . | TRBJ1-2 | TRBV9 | TGTGCCAGCAGCGTAGCAGGGCCGTCGGGCTACACCTTC | CASSVAGPSGYTF
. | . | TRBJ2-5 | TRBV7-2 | TGTGCCAGCAGCTTTGCAGAGACCCAGTACTTC | CASSFAETQYF
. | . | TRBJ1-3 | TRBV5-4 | TGTGCCAGCAGCCCATCGGGGGGGCGGCTTGGAAACACCATATATTTT | CASSPSGGRLGNTIYF
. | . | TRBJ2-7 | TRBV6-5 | TGTGCCAGCAGTTACTCAGCCGGGGGTGTGGGGGAGCAGTACTTC | CASSYSAGGVGEQYF
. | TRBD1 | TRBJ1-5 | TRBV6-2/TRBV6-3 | TGTGCCAGCAACCCCGCGGACAGGTTGGGTCAGCCCCAGCATTTT | CASNPADRLGQPQHF
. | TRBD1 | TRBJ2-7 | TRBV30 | TGTGCCTGGAGCCCACAGGGGGTACTCGCCTACGAGCAGTACTTC | CAWSPQGVLAYEQYF
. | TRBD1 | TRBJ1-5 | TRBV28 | TGTGCCAGCAGTGGGAGACAGGGGCCGGGACAGCCCCAGCATTTT | CASSGRQGPGQPQHF
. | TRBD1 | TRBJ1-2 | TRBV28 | TGTGCCAGCAACCGCTATCCCGGGACAGAAAGCTATGGCTACACCTTC | CASNRYPGTESYGYTF
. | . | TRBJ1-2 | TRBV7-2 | TGTGCCAGCAGCTTAGGGGGTGGCTACACCTTC | CASSLGGGYTF
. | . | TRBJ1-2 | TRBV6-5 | TGTGCCAGCAGTTACATGGGGGGGGCACGTGGCTACACCTTC | CASSYMGGARGYTF
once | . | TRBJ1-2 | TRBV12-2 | . | CASRLVASGIGGYTF
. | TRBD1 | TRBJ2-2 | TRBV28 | TGTGCCAGCAGTCCCAGGGGGCTGAACACCGGGGAGCTGTTTTTT | CASSPRGLNTGELFF
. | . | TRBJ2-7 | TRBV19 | TGTGCCAGTAGTATAACCCATACCTACGAGCAGTACTTC | CASSITHTYEQYF
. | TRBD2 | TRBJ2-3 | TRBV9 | TGTGCCAGCAGCGTTGCGGCGGGGGGCGGAAGGAATACGCAGTATTTT | CASSVAAGGGRNTQYF
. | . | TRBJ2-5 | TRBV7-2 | TGTGCCAGCAGCTTATGGGGGGCCCTCACTTCCGAGACCCAGTACTTC | CASSLWGALTSETQYF
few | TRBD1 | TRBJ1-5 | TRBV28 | TGTGCCAGCAGTTTGGACAGGGGCAATCAGCCCCAGCATTTT | CASSLDRGNQPQHF
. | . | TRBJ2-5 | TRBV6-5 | TGTGCCAGCAGTTCGGACATCCAAGAGACCCAGTACTTC | CASSSDIQETQYF
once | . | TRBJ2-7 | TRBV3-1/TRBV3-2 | TGTGCCAGCAGCCAAGAGACGGGGTTTAGCTCCTACGAGCAGTACTTC | CASSQETGFSSYEQYF
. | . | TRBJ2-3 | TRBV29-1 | TGCAGCGTACCCCCAGTAGCTGTAGGAGATACGCAGTATTTT | CSVPPVAVGDTQYF
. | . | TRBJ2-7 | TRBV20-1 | TGCAGTGCTTGGGGTGGGTACGAGCAGTACTTC | CSAWGGYEQYF